The entry that follows covers one T cell receptor (beta chain) sequence. Antigen: not known. These data originate in a study of PD-1 blockade in classical Hodgkin lymphoma. Germline V gives CDR1 ENHRY, CDR2 SYGVKD. Trimming removed 5 bases from V and 0 bases from J; junction bases left unmatched: 2. CDR3 size: 14 residues. The study's findings and limits: Among the patients, those starting nivolumab under 1 year after ASCT were excluded.

Measured with immunoSEQ multiplex PCR; TCRdb has only the in-frame clones, and not every one. The sample yields approximately 36,000 clones, approximately 69% seen once. Following autologous stem cell transplantation, relapse occurred in every patient, and exposure to brentuximab vedotin varied. The sequencing used peripheral blood mononuclear cells (PBMCs), collected before the second cycle of nivolumab. The chain joins TRBV10-3 to TRBJ2-7, with 9 positions matching TRBD1. The clonotype was recovered from a human donor with classical Hodgkin lymphoma. Written as DNA, the CDR3 is TGTGCCATCAGTACAGGGGGCGACTCCTACGAGCAGTACTTC. It codes for CAISTGGDSYEQYF.